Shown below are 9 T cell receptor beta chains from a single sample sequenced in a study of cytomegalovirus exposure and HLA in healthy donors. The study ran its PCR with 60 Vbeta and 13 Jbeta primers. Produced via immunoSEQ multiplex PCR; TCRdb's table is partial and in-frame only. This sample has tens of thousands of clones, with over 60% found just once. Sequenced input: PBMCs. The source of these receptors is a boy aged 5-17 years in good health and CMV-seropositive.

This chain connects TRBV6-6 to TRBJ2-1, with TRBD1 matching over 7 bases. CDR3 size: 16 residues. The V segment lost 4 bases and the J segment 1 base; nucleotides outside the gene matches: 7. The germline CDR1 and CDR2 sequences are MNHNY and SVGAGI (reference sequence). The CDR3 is CASSLDTGASYNEQFF. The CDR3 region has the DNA TGTGCCAGCAGTTTGGATACAGGGGCGTCCTACAATGAGCAGTTCTTC.

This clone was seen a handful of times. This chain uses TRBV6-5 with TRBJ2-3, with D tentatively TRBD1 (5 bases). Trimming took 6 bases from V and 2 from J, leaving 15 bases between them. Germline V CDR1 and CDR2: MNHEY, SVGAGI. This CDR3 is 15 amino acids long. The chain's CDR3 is CASSPATASTDTQYF. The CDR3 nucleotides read TGTGCCAGCAGCCCCGCGACAGCCTCCACAGATACGCAGTATTTT.

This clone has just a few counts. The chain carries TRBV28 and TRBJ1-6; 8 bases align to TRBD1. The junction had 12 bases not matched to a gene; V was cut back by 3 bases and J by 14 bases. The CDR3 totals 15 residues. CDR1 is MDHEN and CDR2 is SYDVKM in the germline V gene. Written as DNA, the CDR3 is TGTGCCAGCAGTTTGGTTTCGGGACAGGAGGACTCCCTCCACTTT. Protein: CASSLVSGQEDSLHF. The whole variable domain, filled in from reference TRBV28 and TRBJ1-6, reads DVKVTQSSRYLVKRTGEKVFLECVQDMDHENMFWYRQDPGLGLRLIYFSYDVKMKEKGDIPEGYSVSREKKERFSLILESASTNQTSMYLCASSLVSGQEDSLHFGNGTRLTVT.

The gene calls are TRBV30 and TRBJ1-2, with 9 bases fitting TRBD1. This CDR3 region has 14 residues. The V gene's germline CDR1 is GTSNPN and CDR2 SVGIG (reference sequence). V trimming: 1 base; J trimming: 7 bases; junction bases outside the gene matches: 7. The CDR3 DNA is TGTGCCTGGAGTGGGCTGGGACAGGGAGGTGGCTACACCTTC. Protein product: CAWSGLGQGGGYTF.

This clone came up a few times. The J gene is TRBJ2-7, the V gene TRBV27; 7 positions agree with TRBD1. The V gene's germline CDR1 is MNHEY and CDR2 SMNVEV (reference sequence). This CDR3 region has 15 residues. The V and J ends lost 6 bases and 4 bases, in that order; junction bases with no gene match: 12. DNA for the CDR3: TGTGCCAGCAGGCCAAACGACAGGGTCTCGTACGAGCAGTACTTC. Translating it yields CASRPNDRVSYEQYF.

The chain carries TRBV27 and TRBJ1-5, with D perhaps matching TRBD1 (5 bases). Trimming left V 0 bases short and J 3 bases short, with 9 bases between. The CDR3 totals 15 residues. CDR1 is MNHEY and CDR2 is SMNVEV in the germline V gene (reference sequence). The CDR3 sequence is CASSLSRQYNQPQHF. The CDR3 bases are TGTGCCAGCAGTTTATCGCGACAGTACAATCAGCCCCAGCATTTT.

The CDR3 sequence: CASTPDRRPGTEAFF. The DNA for the CDR3 is TGTGCCAGTACCCCAGACAGGCGCCCTGGCACTGAAGCTTTCTTT. This sequence joins TRBV6-5 and TRBJ1-1; D perhaps matches TRBD1 (6 bases). CDR3 length: 15 residues. V dropped 9 bases and J dropped 4 bases, with 21 bases sitting between them. CDR1 MNHEY and CDR2 SVGAGI come from the germline V gene.

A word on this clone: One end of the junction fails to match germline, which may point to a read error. DNA for the CDR3: TGTGCTAGCAGCTCAGACAGGGGAGGGCAAGAGACCCAGTACTTC. Residues: CASSSDRGGQETQYF. The V and J genes are TRBV7-7 and TRBJ2-5; D may be TRBD1 (8 bases). This CDR3 contains 15 residues. The germline gives CDR1 SSHAT, CDR2 FNYEAQ (reference sequence).

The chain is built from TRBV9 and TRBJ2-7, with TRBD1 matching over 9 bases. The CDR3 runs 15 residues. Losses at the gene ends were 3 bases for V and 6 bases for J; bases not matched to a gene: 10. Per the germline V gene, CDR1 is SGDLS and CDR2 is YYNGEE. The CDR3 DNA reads TGTGCCAGCAGCGCCGGGAGTGGGACAGGGTTCGAGCAGTACTTC. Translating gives CASSAGSGTGFEQYF.